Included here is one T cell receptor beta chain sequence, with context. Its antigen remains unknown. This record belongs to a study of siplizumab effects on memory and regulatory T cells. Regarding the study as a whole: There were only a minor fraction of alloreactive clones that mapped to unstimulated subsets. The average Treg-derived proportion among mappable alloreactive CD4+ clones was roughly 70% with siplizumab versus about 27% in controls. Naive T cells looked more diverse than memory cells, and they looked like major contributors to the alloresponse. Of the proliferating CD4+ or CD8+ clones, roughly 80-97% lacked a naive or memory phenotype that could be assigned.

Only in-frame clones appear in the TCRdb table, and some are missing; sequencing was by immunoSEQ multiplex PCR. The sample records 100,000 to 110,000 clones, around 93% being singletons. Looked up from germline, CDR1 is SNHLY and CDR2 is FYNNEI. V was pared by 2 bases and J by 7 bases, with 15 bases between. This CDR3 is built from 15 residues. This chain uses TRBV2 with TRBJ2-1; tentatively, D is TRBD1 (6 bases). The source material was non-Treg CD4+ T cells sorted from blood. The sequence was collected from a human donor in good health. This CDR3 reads CASSERVGTPNEQFF. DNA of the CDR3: TGTGCCAGCAGTGAACGAGTTGGGACACCTAATGAGCAGTTCTTC.